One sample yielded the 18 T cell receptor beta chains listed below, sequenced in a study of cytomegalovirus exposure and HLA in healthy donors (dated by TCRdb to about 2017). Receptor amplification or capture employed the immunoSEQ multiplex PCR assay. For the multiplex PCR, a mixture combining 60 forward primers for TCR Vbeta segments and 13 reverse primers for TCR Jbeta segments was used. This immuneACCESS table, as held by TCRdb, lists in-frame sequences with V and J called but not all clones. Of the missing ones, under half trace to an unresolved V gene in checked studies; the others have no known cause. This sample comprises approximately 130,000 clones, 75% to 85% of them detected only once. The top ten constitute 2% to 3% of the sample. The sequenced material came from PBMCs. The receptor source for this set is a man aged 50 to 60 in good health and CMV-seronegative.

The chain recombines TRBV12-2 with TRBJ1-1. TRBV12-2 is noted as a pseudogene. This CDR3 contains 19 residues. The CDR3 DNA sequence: TGTGCAAGTCGCTCACTTTCGGGAGGGACAGAAGACGAACGAACTGAAGCTTTCTTT. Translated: CASRSLSGGTEDERTEAFF.

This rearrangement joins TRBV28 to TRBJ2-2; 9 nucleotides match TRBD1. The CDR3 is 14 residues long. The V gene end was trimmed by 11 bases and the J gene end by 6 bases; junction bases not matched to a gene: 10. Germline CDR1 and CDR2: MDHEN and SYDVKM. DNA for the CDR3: TGTGCCGCAGCAAGGGACAGGGTTCCCGGGGAGCTGTTTTTT. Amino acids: CAAARDRVPGELFF.

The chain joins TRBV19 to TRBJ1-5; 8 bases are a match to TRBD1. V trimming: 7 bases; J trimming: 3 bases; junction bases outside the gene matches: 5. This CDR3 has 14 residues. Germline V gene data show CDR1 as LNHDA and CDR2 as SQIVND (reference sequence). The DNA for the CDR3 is TGTGCCAGTACCTGGACAGGGTACAATCAGCCCCAGCATTTT. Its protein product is CASTWTGYNQPQHF.

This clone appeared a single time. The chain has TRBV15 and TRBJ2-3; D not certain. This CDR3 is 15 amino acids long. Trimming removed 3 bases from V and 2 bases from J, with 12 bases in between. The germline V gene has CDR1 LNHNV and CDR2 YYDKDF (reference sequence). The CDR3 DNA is TGTGCCACCAGCAGGAACCCTACCCCCACAGATACGCAGTATTTT. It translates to CATSRNPTPTDTQYF.

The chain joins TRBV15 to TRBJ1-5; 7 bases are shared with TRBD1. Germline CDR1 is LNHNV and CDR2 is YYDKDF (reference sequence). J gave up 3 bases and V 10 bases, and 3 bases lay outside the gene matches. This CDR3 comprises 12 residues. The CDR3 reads CAIGQVNQPQHF. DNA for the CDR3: TGTGCCATCGGACAGGTCAATCAGCCCCAGCATTTT.

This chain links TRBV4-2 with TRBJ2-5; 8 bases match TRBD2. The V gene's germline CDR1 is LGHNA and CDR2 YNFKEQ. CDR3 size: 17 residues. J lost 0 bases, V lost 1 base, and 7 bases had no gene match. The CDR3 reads CASSQGAGGGNQETQYF. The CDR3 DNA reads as TGTGCCAGCAGCCAAGGGGCCGGCGGGGGGAACCAAGAGACCCAGTACTTC.

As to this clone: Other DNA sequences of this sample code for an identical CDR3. The CDR3 region is CASSPRDTDTQYF. DNA for the CDR3: TGTGCCAGCTCACCGAGGGACACAGATACGCAGTATTTT. V usage is TRBV18 and J usage is TRBJ2-3, with D perhaps matching TRBD2 (5 bases). The CDR3 contains 13 residues. The germline gives CDR1 KGHSH, CDR2 LQKENI. Trimming shortened V by 3 bases and J by 2 bases, and 6 bases separated the two germline ends. The entire variable domain, with the rest obtained from reference TRBV18 and TRBJ2-3, is as follows: NAGVMQNPRHLVRRRGQEARLRCSPMKGHSHVYWYRQLPEEGLKFMVYLQKENIIDESGMPKERFSAEFPKEGPSILRIQQVVRGDSAAYFCASSPRDTDTQYFGPGTRLTVL.

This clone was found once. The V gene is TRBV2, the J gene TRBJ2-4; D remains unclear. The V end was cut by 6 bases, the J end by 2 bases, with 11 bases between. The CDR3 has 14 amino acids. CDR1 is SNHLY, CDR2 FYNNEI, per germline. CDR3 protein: CASSQVSSKNIQYF. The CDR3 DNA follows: TGTGCCAGCAGCCAGGTCAGCTCCAAAAACATTCAGTACTTC. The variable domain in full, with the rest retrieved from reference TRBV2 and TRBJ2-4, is EPEVTQTPSHQVTQMGQEVILRCVPISNHLYFYWYRQILGQKVEFLVSFYNNEISEKSEIFDDQFSVERPDGSNFTLKIRSTKLEDSAMYFCASSQVSSKNIQYFGAGTRLSVL.

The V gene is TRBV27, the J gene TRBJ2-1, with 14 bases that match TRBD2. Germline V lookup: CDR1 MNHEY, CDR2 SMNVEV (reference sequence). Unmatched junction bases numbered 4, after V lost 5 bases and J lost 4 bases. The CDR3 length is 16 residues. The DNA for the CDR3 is TGTGCCAGCAGTCCGGGGACTAGCGGGAGTTACAATGAGCAGTTCTTC. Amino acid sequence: CASSPGTSGSYNEQFF.

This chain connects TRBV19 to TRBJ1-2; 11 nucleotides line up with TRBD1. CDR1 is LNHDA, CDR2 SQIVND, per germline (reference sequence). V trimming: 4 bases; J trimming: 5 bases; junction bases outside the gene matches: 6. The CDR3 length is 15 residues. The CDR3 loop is CASSTDRGRKYGYTF. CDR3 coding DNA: TGTGCCAGTAGTACGGACAGGGGGCGCAAGTATGGCTACACCTTC.

The CDR3: CASSVSGGEKLFF. Here the CDR3 DNA reads TGTGCCAGCAGCGTATCCGGGGGTGAAAAACTGTTTTTT. This chain uses TRBV9 with TRBJ1-4, with D tentatively TRBD1 (5 bases). Trimming removed 1 base from V and 7 bases from J, with 8 bases in between. Per the germline V gene, CDR1 is SGDLS and CDR2 is YYNGEE. The CDR3 loop spans 13 amino acids.

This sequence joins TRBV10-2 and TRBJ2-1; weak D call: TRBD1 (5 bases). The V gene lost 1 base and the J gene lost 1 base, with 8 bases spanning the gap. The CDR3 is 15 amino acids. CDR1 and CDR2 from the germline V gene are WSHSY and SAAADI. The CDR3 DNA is TGCGCCAGCAGTGAGTTACAGGAGTCCTACAATGAGCAGTTCTTC. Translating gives CASSELQESYNEQFF.

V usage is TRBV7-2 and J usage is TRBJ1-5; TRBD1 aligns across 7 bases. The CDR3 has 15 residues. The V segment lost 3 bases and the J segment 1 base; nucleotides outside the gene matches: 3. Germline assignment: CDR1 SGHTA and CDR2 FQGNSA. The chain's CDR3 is CASSFDRASNQPQHF. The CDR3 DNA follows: TGTGCCAGCAGCTTTGACAGGGCAAGCAATCAGCCCCAGCATTTT.

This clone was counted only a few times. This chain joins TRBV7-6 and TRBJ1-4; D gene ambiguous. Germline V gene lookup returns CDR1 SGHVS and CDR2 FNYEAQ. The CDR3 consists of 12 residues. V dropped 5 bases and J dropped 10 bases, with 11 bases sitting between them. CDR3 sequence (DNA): TGTGCCAGCAGCCTAACCGAGGGAAAACTGTTTTTT. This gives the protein CASSLTEGKLFF.

As DNA, the CDR3 is TGTGCCAGCAGCTTTAGAGATCGGGCCGCGGGCTCCTACGAGCAGTACTTC. This sequence encodes CASSFRDRAAGSYEQYF. The chain joins TRBV5-4 to TRBJ2-7; perhaps TRBD2 as D (5 bases). Germline V gene data show CDR1 as SGHNT and CDR2 as YYREEE (reference sequence). V lost 2 bases to trimming and J lost 0 bases, with 18 bases between them. This CDR3 is built from 17 residues.

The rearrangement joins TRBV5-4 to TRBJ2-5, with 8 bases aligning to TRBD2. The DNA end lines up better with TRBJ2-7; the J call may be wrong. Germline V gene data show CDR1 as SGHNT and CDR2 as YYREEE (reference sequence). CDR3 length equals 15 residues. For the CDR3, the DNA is TGTGCCAGCAGCACCCCGGGACTAGGGAATTACGAGCAGTACTTC. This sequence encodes CASSTPGLGNYEQYF.

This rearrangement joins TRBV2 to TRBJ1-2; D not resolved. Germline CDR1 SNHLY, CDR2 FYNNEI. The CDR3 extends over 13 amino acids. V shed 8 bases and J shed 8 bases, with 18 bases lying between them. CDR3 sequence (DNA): TGTGCCAGCGTAATTGAAGGAGGTGTAGGCTACACCTTC. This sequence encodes CASVIEGGVGYTF.

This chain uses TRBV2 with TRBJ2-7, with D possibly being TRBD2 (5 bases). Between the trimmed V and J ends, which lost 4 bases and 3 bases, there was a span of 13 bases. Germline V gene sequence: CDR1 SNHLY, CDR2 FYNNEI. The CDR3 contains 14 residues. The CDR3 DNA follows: TGTGCCAGCAGTGGAAGGTTTGGGAGCTACGAGCAGTACTTC. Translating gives CASSGRFGSYEQYF.